Sequencing of this TCR beta chain was carried out in a study of pediatric ulcerative colitis. Germline assignment: CDR1 MDHEN and CDR2 SYDVKM. Trimming stripped 1 base from V and 5 bases from J, with 15 bases between. The CDR3 runs to 16 residues. Profiling relied on immunoSEQ multiplex PCR, and the TCRdb table lists in-frame clones only, not all of them. This table holds about 18,000 clones, 80% found once. Broader study findings: Rectal pinch biopsies may have included blood-derived T cells, especially in patients with overt colitis. Blood samples from a couple of patients yielded substantially fewer templates and were excluded from blood-rectal overlap analysis. In rectum, acute severe colitis had expanded clones and less diversity. A couple of rectal CDR3 clonotypes occurred in all ulcerative colitis patients.

The table lists this clone with a count of one. Its antigen is as yet unknown. During colonoscopy, one to two rectal pinch biopsies were collected. This clonotype was obtained from a boy younger than 18 who was a control in a study of pediatric ulcerative colitis. What was sequenced was gut tissue. The chain employs TRBV28 and TRBJ1-5; TRBD1 might be the D (5 bases). CDR3 nucleotides: TGTGCCAGCAGTTTATACGAAGGGACCCGAGATCAGCCCCAGCATTTT. This sequence encodes CASSLYEGTRDQPQHF. Looking up the rest from reference TRBV28 and TRBJ1-5 gives the full variable domain: DVKVTQSSRYLVKRTGEKVFLECVQDMDHENMFWYRQDPGLGLRLIYFSYDVKMKEKGDIPEGYSVSREKKERFSLILESASTNQTSMYLCASSLYEGTRDQPQHFGDGTRLSIL.